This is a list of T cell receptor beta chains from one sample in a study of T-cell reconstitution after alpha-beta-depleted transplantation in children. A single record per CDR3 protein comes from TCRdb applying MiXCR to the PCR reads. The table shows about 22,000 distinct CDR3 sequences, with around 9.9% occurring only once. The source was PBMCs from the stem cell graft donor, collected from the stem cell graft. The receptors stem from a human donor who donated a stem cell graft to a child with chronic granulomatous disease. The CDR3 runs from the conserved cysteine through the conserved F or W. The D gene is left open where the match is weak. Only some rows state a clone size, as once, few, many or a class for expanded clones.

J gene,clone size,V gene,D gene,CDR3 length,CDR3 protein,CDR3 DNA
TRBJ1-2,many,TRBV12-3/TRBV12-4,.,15,CASSLGGAANYGYTF,TGTGCCAGCAGTTTAGGGGGGGCTGCTAACTATGGCTACACCTTC
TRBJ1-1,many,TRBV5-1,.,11,CASITGTEAFF,TGCGCCAGCATAACAGGCACTGAAGCTTTCTTT
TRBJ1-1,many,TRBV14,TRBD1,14,CASSQKDRRDEAFF,TGTGCCAGCAGCCAAAAGGACAGGAGAGATGAAGCTTTCTTT
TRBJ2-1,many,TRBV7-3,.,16,CASSYTDASRRNEQFF,TGTGCCAGCAGCTACACCGATGCTAGCCGGAGGAATGAGCAGTTCTTC
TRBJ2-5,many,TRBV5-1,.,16,CASSRGMAQNQETQYF,TGCGCCAGCAGCCGAGGGATGGCGCAGAACCAAGAGACCCAGTACTTC
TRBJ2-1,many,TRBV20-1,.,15,CSANRNRGSYNEQFF,TGCAGTGCCAATCGAAATCGGGGCTCCTACAATGAGCAGTTCTTC
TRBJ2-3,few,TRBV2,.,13,CASSGLLSNTQYF,TGTGCCAGCAGTGGGCTACTTTCGAATACGCAGTATTTT
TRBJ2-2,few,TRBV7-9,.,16,CASSLRTLSATGELFF,TGTGCCAGCAGCTTAAGAACACTTTCCGCCACCGGGGAGCTGTTTTTT
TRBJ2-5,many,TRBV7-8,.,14,CASSRGSGQETQYF,TGTGCCAGCAGCAGGGGGTCAGGCCAAGAGACCCAGTACTTC
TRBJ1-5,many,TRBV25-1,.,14,CASSAHGQLQPQHF,TGTGCCAGCAGTGCCCACGGACAACTCCAGCCCCAGCATTTT
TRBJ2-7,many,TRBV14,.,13,CASSQDSLYEQYF,TGTGCCAGCAGCCAAGATTCTCTCTACGAGCAGTACTTC
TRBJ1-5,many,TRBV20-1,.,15,CSASSGGEGNQPQHF,TGCAGTGCTAGCTCCGGGGGCGAGGGCAATCAGCCCCAGCATTTT
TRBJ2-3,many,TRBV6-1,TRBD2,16,CASRMTLAGGTDTQYF,TGTGCCAGCAGGATGACCCTAGCGGGGGGCACAGATACGCAGTATTTT
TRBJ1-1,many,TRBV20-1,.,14,CSARDILGSTEAFF,TGCAGTGCTAGAGATATCCTAGGGAGCACTGAAGCTTTCTTT
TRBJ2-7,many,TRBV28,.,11,CASSLGSEQYF,TGTGCCAGCAGTTTGGGCTCCGAGCAGTACTTC
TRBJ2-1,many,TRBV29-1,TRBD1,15,CSVERTGGSYNEQFF,TGCAGCGTTGAGCGGACAGGCGGATCCTACAATGAGCAGTTCTTC
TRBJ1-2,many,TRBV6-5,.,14,CASSYSPSDRGYTF,TGTGCCAGCAGTTACTCGCCATCGGATCGTGGCTACACCTTC
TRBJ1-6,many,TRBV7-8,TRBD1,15,CASSLSGGGNSPLHF,TGTGCCAGCAGCTTATCAGGGGGCGGTAATTCACCCCTCCACTTT
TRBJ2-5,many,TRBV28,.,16,CASSPRSGGGRETQYF,TGTGCCAGCAGTCCTAGGAGTGGGGGGGGCAGGGAGACCCAGTACTTC
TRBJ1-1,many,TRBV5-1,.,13,CASSLQENTEAFF,TGCGCCAGCAGCTTACAGGAGAACACTGAAGCTTTCTTT
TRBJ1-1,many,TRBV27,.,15,CARESSGHGYTEAFF,TGTGCCAGGGAATCCTCGGGACACGGGTACACTGAAGCTTTCTTT
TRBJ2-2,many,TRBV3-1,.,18,CASSRQDFGGPNTGELFF,TGTGCCAGCAGTCGACAGGACTTCGGGGGCCCGAACACCGGGGAGCTGTTTTTT
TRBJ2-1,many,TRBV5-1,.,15,CASSLRQFSYNEQFF,TGCGCCAGCAGCTTACGACAGTTCTCCTACAATGAGCAGTTCTTC
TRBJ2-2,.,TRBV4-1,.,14,CASSHGLNTGELFF,TGCGCCAGCAGCCACGGACTGAACACCGGGGAGCTGTTTTTT
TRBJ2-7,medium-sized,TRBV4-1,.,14,CASSVRDTTYEQYF,TGCGCCAGCAGCGTCCGGGACACCACCTACGAGCAGTACTTC
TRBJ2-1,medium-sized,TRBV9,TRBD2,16,CASSVDRSGRTDEQFF,TGTGCCAGCAGCGTAGATAGGAGCGGGAGGACCGATGAGCAGTTCTTC
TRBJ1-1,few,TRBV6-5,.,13,CASSYTANTEAFF,TGTGCCAGCAGTTACACTGCCAACACTGAAGCTTTCTTT
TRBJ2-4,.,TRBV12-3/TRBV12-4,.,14,CASAGSLGANIQYF,TGTGCCAGCGCGGGCTCTCTTGGGGCAAACATTCAGTACTTC
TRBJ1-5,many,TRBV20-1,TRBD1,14,CSAADRISNQPQHF,TGCAGTGCCGCGGACAGGATAAGCAATCAGCCCCAGCATTTT
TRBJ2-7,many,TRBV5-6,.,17,CASSFRDGSATYYEQYF,TGTGCCAGCAGCTTTCGGGATGGGTCCGCAACCTACTACGAGCAGTACTTC
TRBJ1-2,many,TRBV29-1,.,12,CSVGGDDDGYTF,TGCAGCGTTGGGGGGGACGACGATGGCTACACCTTC
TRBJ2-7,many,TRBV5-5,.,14,CASSLAGVPYEQYF,TGTGCCAGCAGCTTGGCCGGGGTTCCCTACGAGCAGTACTTC
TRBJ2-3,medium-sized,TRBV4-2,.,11,CASSQGYTQYF,TGTGCCAGCAGCCAGGGGTATACGCAGTATTTT
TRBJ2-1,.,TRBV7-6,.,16,CASSRGLGSSYNEQFF,TGTGCCAGCAGCAGGGGACTTGGGAGCTCCTACAATGAGCAGTTCTTC
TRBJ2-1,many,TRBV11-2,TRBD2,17,CASSLVPAGSSYNEQFF,TGTGCCAGCAGCTTAGTTCCAGCGGGAAGCTCCTACAATGAGCAGTTCTTC
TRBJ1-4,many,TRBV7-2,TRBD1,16,CASSQTNGQGNEKLFF,TGTGCCAGCAGCCAGACAAACGGACAGGGCAATGAAAAACTGTTTTTT
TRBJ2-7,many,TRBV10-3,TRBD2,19,CASRPRLAGVLSGLYEQYF,TGTGCCTCCCGGCCCCGTCTAGCGGGAGTCCTATCCGGACTTTACGAGCAGTACTTC
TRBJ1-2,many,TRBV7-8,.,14,CASSLGGSPYGYTF,TGTGCCAGCAGCTTAGGGGGGTCCCCCTATGGCTACACCTTC
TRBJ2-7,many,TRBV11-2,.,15,CASSLVDVGPYEQYF,TGTGCCAGCAGCTTAGTGGACGTGGGGCCTTACGAGCAGTACTTC
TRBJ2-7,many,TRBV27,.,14,CASSLSPMTYEQYF,TGTGCCAGCAGTTTATCTCCGATGACCTACGAGCAGTACTTC
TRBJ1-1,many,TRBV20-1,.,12,CSAGGSGTEAFF,TGCAGTGCTGGCGGGAGTGGCACTGAAGCTTTCTTT
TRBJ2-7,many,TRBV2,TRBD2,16,CASSEGTSGGAYEQYF,TGTGCCAGCAGTGAAGGGACTAGCGGGGGGGCTTACGAGCAGTACTTC
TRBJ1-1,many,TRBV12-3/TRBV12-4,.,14,CASSFKDTNTEAFF,TGTGCCAGCAGTTTCAAGGACACGAACACTGAAGCTTTCTTT
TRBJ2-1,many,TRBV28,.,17,CASSSPSAGSSYNEQFF,TGTGCCAGCAGTTCCCCTAGTGCGGGCAGCTCCTACAATGAGCAGTTCTTC
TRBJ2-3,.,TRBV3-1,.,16,CASCQPGTGNTDTQYF,TGTGCCTCCTGCCAACCCGGGACTGGCAACACAGATACGCAGTATTTT
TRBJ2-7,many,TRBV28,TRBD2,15,CASSGLAGPSYEQYF,TGTGCCAGCAGTGGACTAGCGGGCCCCTCCTACGAGCAGTACTTC
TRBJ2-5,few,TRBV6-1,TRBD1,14,CATSKTGQEETQYF,TGTGCCACCTCTAAGACAGGGCAGGAAGAGACCCAGTACTTC
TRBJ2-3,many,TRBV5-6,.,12,CASSLAGVTQYF,TGTGCCAGCAGCTTGGCCGGGGTTACGCAGTATTTT
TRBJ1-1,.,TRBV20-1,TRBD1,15,CSARALTGGFTEAFF,TGCAGTGCTAGAGCCCTTACAGGGGGCTTTACTGAAGCTTTCTTT
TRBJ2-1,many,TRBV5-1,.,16,CASGGGGSPSYNEQFF,TGCGCCAGCGGAGGGGGCGGGAGCCCCTCCTACAATGAGCAGTTCTTC
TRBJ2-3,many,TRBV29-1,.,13,CSVEGAGTDTQYF,TGCAGCGTTGAAGGGGCAGGGACAGATACGCAGTATTTT
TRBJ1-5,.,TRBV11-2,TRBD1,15,CASSSGQGGGQPQHF,TGTGCCAGCAGCTCGGGACAGGGTGGGGGTCAGCCCCAGCATTTT
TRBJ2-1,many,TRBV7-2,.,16,CASSLGVHPPYNEQFF,TGTGCCAGCAGCTTAGGGGTACATCCCCCCTACAATGAGCAGTTCTTC
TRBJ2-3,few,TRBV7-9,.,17,CASSSTDREVVTDTQYF,TGTGCCAGCAGCTCCACCGACAGGGAGGTTGTAACAGATACGCAGTATTTT
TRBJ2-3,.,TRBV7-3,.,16,CASSRRSQSGTDTQYF,TGTGCCAGCAGCAGAAGGTCCCAAAGTGGCACAGATACGCAGTATTTT
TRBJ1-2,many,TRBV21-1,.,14,CASSKADRDGGYTF,TGTGCCAGCAGCAAAGCGGACAGGGACGGCGGCTACACCTTC
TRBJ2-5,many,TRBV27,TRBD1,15,CASSPNPGGSETQYF,TGTGCCAGCAGTCCGAACCCAGGGGGATCGGAGACCCAGTACTTC
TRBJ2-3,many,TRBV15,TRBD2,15,CATSQTSGSMDTQYF,TGTGCCACCAGCCAGACTAGCGGGAGTATGGATACGCAGTATTTT
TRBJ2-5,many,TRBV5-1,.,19,CASSLMTRPGGGRQETQYF,TGCGCCAGCAGCTTAATGACTCGCCCAGGGGGAGGGCGTCAAGAGACCCAGTACTTC
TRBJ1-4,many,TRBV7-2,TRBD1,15,CASSATGRGDEKLFF,TGTGCCAGCAGCGCGACAGGGAGGGGAGATGAAAAACTGTTTTTT